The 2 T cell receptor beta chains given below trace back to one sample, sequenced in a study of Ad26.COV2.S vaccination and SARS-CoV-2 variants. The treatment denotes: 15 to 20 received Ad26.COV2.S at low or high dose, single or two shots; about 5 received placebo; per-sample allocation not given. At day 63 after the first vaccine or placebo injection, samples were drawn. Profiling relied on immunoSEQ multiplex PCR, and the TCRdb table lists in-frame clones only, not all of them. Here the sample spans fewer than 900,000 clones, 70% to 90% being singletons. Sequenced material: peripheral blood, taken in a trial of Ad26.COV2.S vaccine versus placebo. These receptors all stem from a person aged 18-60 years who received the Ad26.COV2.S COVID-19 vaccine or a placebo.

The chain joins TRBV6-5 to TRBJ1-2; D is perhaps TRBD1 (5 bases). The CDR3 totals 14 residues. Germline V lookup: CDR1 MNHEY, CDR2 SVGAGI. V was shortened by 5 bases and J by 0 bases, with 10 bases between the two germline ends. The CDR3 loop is CASSRSTANYGYTF. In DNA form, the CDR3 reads TGTGCCAGCAGTAGATCGACAGCTAACTATGGCTACACCTTC.

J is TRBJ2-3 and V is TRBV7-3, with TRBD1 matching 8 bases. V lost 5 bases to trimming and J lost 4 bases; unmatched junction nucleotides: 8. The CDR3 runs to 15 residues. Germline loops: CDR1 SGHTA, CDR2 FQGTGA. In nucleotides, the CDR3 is TGTGCCAGCAGCCCCTGGACAGGGCAGTCAGATACGCAGTATTTT. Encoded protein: CASSPWTGQSDTQYF.